The 20 T cell receptor beta chains given below trace back to one sample, sequenced in a study of technical replicates of blood from a few donors. The data were produced by immunoSEQ multiplex PCR, yet TCRdb's version contains in-frame clones alone and is incomplete. The sample yields some 94,000 clones, about 95% seen once. The sequencing input was T cells isolated from PBMCs. The receptor source for this set is a human donor in good health.

The CDR3 loop reads CATSRVGREVWNEQFF. The CDR3 nucleotides are TGTGCCACCAGCAGAGTTGGGCGGGAGGTTTGGAATGAGCAGTTCTTC. The genes are TRBV15 and TRBJ2-1; the match to TRBD2 covers 8 bases. Germline assignment: CDR1 LNHNV and CDR2 YYDKDF (reference sequence). V trimming: 1 base; J trimming: 7 bases; junction bases outside the gene matches: 9. The CDR3 covers 16 residues.

The V and J genes are TRBV5-3 and TRBJ2-3; possibly TRBD2 for D (7 bases). TRBV5-3 qualifies as an ORF whose function is uncertain. The germline V and J ends were trimmed by 0 bases and 4 bases, with 15 bases remaining between them. This CDR3 spans 16 amino acids. The CDR3 DNA is TGTGCCAGAAGCTTGGGAGGGGGGGCGGTCGCAGATACGCAGTATTTT. Translation: CARSLGGGAVADTQYF.

The J gene is TRBJ2-7, the V gene TRBV6-5, with 8 bases that match TRBD2. Germline V lookup: CDR1 MNHEY, CDR2 SVGAGI. Losses at the gene ends were 8 bases for V and 2 bases for J; bases not matched to a gene: 8. The CDR3 is made up of 14 amino acids. The CDR3 nucleotides read TGTGCCAGCGGCCCTACTAGCGGACCCTACGAGCAGTACTTC. It specifies CASGPTSGPYEQYF.

This clone was detected only once. The chain has TRBV9 and TRBJ2-1; TRBD2 matches at 8 bases. The V and J ends lost 4 bases and 8 bases, in that order; junction bases with no gene match: 11. This CDR3 is 15 amino acids long. From germline, CDR1 is SGDLS and CDR2 YYNGEE. CDR3 DNA: TGTGCCAGCAGCTACCTCGGCGGGAGGAGGGATGAGCAGTTCTTC. Translated, it gives CASSYLGGRRDEQFF.

This chain connects TRBV7-8 to TRBJ2-7; 7 positions match TRBD1. After removal of 0 bases from V and 4 bases from J, the junction contained 6 bases not matched to a gene. The germline V gene has CDR1 SGHVS and CDR2 FQNEAQ. This CDR3 is built from 15 residues. The CDR3 is CASSLARDSLYEQYF. CDR3 DNA: TGTGCCAGCAGCTTAGCCCGGGACAGCCTTTACGAGCAGTACTTC.

The chain carries TRBV7-3 and TRBJ2-2, with TRBD1 as a possible D gene (5 bases). The ends were cut back, 4 bases at V and 5 bases at J, with 14 bases in the middle. Germline V CDR1 and CDR2: SGHTA, FQGTGA. This CDR3 has 15 amino acids. For the CDR3, the DNA is TGTGCCAGCAGCTCCACCGCCCAGGGTACCGGGGAGCTGTTTTTT. Translation: CASSSTAQGTGELFF.

The chain joins TRBV13 to TRBJ2-1; D gene unclear. CDR3 length equals 17 residues. The germline V gene encodes CDR1 PRHDT and CDR2 FYEKMQ (reference sequence). The ends were cut back, 2 bases at V and 2 bases at J, with 16 bases in the middle. The DNA for the CDR3 is TGTGCCAGCAGCTTATTCTTCGGCAGTGACACCTACAATGAGCAGTTCTTC. Its protein product is CASSLFFGSDTYNEQFF.

The chain joins TRBV13 to TRBJ1-1; no clear D gene. Per germline, CDR1 PRHDT and CDR2 FYEKMQ (reference sequence). The V end lost 0 bases, the J end lost 0 bases, and 14 bases lay between the germline ends. The CDR3 runs to 17 residues. This chain's CDR3 is CASSLGASLGMNTEAFF. CDR3 coding DNA: TGTGCCAGCAGCTTAGGTGCATCCCTCGGTATGAACACTGAAGCTTTCTTT.

The chain has TRBV11-2 and TRBJ2-7; 12 nucleotides line up with TRBD2. With 3 bases clipped from V and 2 bases from J, the junction kept 5 bases outside the gene matches. Germline V CDR1 and CDR2: SGHAT, FQNNGV. The CDR3 loop spans 16 amino acids. CDR3 nucleotides: TGTGCCAGCAGCTTCGGCGGACTAGCGGGAACCTACGAGCAGTACTTC. This encodes CASSFGGLAGTYEQYF.

The chain carries TRBV19 and TRBJ2-2; 9 nucleotides align to TRBD2. The CDR3 consists of 17 residues. Germline CDR1 is LNHDA and CDR2 is SQIVND (reference sequence). Losses at the gene ends were 4 bases for V and 5 bases for J; bases not matched to a gene: 11. CDR3 sequence reads: CASSTEGGRAETGELFF. CDR3 bases: TGTGCCAGTAGTACCGAGGGCGGGAGGGCCGAGACCGGGGAGCTGTTTTTT.

The chain is built from TRBV12-5 and TRBJ2-2; 9 bases match TRBD1. CDR3 length: 15 amino acids. V lost 7 bases, J lost 5 bases, and 8 bases stayed unmatched. Looked up from germline, CDR1 is LGHNT and CDR2 is FRNRAP. As DNA, the CDR3 is TGTGCTAGTGACTCTCGGGACAGGGCTACCGGGGAGCTGTTTTTT. It is translated as CASDSRDRATGELFF. The whole variable domain, filled in from reference TRBV12-5 and TRBJ2-2, reads DARVTQTPRHKVTEMGQEVTMRCQPILGHNTVFWYRQTMMQGLELLAYFRNRAPLDDSGMPKDRFSAEMPDATLATLKIQPSEPRDSAVYFCASDSRDRATGELFFGEGSRLTVL.

CDR3: CASSSDRDTPYEQYF. CDR3 nucleotides: TGTGCCAGCAGTTCAGACCGGGACACCCCCTACGAGCAGTACTTC. The gene calls are TRBV7-9 and TRBJ2-7; possibly TRBD1 for D (6 bases). The length of the CDR3 is 15 residues. CDR1 and CDR2 (germline): SEHNR, FQNEAQ (reference sequence). The V and J ends lost 6 bases and 2 bases respectively, with 17 bases between them.

This clone was counted a single time. This chain joins TRBV27 and TRBJ2-7; maybe TRBD2 (6 bases). From germline, CDR1 is MNHEY and CDR2 SMNVEV (reference sequence). V lost 3 bases, J lost 5 bases, and 17 bases lay in between. The CDR3 is 15 residues long. The CDR3 nucleotides read TGTGCCAGCAGTTTGACTGCGGGGTTAGGCGACGAGCAGTACTTC. Translating it yields CASSLTAGLGDEQYF.

The V and J genes are TRBV29-1 and TRBJ2-7, with D hard to call. The CDR3 extends over 14 amino acids. Per the germline V gene, CDR1 is SQVTM and CDR2 is ANQGSEA. V was cut by 4 bases and J by 0 bases, with 13 bases left in between. CDR3: CSVGWALSSYEQYF. The CDR3 DNA reads TGCAGCGTTGGCTGGGCATTGAGCTCCTACGAGCAGTACTTC.

The chain is built from TRBV6-5 and TRBJ1-3, with D perhaps matching TRBD1 (5 bases). V lost 0 bases and J 4 bases, leaving 7 bases between the germline ends. Germline V gene data show CDR1 as MNHEY and CDR2 as SVGAGI. The CDR3 contains 14 residues. The CDR3 nucleotides are TGTGCCAGCAGTTACTCGACAGAAGGAAACACCATATATTTT. Translation gives CASSYSTEGNTIYF.

This chain connects TRBV28 to TRBJ1-1; the D gene is possibly TRBD1 (6 bases). The CDR3 is 14 residues long. V lost 11 bases to trimming and J lost 1 base, with 17 bases between them. Germline-derived CDR1 and CDR2 are MDHEN and SYDVKM. The CDR3 here is CAVKQGGENTEAFF. The DNA of the CDR3 is TGTGCCGTTAAACAGGGTGGTGAGAACACTGAAGCTTTCTTT.

The gene calls are TRBV2 and TRBJ2-1, with unresolved D. The ends were cut back, 0 bases at V and 4 bases at J, with 7 bases in the middle. The CDR3 is made up of 14 amino acids. Germline assignment: CDR1 SNHLY and CDR2 FYNNEI. CDR3 nucleotide sequence: TGTGCCAGCAGTGAAGCGACTCCTTACAATGAGCAGTTCTTC. Protein: CASSEATPYNEQFF.

V usage is TRBV28 and J usage is TRBJ1-5, with D possibly being TRBD1 (6 bases). V was trimmed by 1 base and J by 0 bases, leaving 16 bases between them. Germline lookup yields CDR1 MDHEN and CDR2 SYDVKM. CDR3 size: 18 residues. As DNA, the CDR3 is TGTGCCAGCAGTTTATTCGGACAGAGAACGTATAGCAATCAGCCCCAGCATTTT. Its protein is CASSLFGQRTYSNQPQHF.

CDR3 sequence reads: CATSRSREVDHEQYF. The CDR3 DNA reads TGTGCCACCAGCAGATCACGGGAGGTAGATCACGAGCAGTACTTC. The chain joins TRBV15 to TRBJ2-7, with 7 bases that match TRBD2. Germline lookup yields CDR1 LNHNV and CDR2 YYDKDF (reference sequence). The trim removed 2 bases at V and 5 bases at J, leaving 9 bases unmatched. This CDR3 region has 15 residues.

J is TRBJ2-3 and V is TRBV29-1, with TRBD1 matching 8 bases. CDR3 length: 12 residues. Germline V gene lookup returns CDR1 SQVTM and CDR2 ANQGSEA. The CDR3 nucleotides are TGCAATACAGGGGGAAGCACAGATACGCAGTATTTT. It is translated as CNTGGSTDTQYF.